The next 8 T cell receptor beta chains were all read from a single sample in a study of blood T cells in healthy people across ages. For the second PCR, which ran for 7 to 11 cycles, a sample-barcoded 5' primer and a J-beta primer mix were used. TCRdb reanalysed the 5' RACE reads using MiXCR and keeps one entry per CDR3 protein. The sample records fewer than 700,000 distinct CDR3 sequences, less than 45% being singletons. Sequenced material: blood. The receptors stem from an elderly man in good health.

This clonotype was counted at least ten times. V is TRBV7-2 and J is TRBJ2-1; 7 bases map to TRBD1. Near its end, the DNA agrees better with TRBJ2-7, so the J call may be wrong. Germline V gene data show CDR1 as SGHTA and CDR2 as FQGNSA. CDR3 length: 16 residues. The CDR3 DNA follows: TGTGCCAGCAGCGTGGGACAGTTGTCACTTTACAATGAGCAGTACTTC. Translated, it gives CASSVGQLSLYNEQYF.

This clonotype occurred many times. The gene calls are TRBV4-3 and TRBJ2-1, with 12 bases that match TRBD2. V was clipped by 5 bases and J by 8 bases; unmatched bases: 10. CDR3 length: 16 amino acids. CDR1 LGHNA and CDR2 YSLEER come from the germline V gene. CDR3 amino acids: CASSNGLAGKTDEQFF. The CDR3, as DNA: TGCGCCAGCAGCAATGGACTAGCGGGGAAGACCGATGAGCAGTTCTTC.

Comments on this clonotype: A much larger clonotype is one base distant, so this may be a read error. The gene calls are TRBV9 and TRBJ2-1; D unclear. CDR1 is SGDLS, CDR2 YYNGEE, per germline. This CDR3 has 16 amino acids. The V and J ends lost 4 bases and 5 bases respectively, with 19 bases between them. CDR3 sequence reads: CASSPAGRPFDNEQFF. CDR3 sequence (DNA): TGTGCCAGCAGCCCAGCAGGACGTCCCTTCGACAATGAGCAGTTCTTC.

This chain uses TRBV7-3 with TRBJ2-5; TRBD2 is a possible D gene (5 bases). This CDR3 region has 13 residues. Germline V lookup: CDR1 SGHTA, CDR2 FQGTGA. The V and J ends lost 4 bases and 4 bases respectively, with 10 bases between them. The DNA for the CDR3 is TGTGCCAGCAGCTCAGGACTGGCAGAGACCCAGTACTTC. This codes for CASSSGLAETQYF.

V gene TRBV27 combines with J gene TRBJ2-1; D is perhaps TRBD1 or TRBD2 (7 bases each). The CDR3 is 16 residues long. Germline CDR1 is MNHEY and CDR2 is SMNVEV (reference sequence). V was trimmed by 4 bases and J by 2 bases, leaving 15 bases between them. Written as DNA, the CDR3 is TGTGCCAGCAGTTCAGCAGGGGGGGCTCCCTACAATGAGCAGTTCTTC. It specifies CASSSAGGAPYNEQFF.

V and J are TRBV15 and TRBJ2-1; no clear D. The CDR3 contains 12 residues. CDR1 is LNHNV and CDR2 is YYDKDF in the germline V gene (reference sequence). V was clipped by 3 bases and J by 8 bases, with 8 bases between them. CDR3 DNA sequence: TGTGCCACCAGCAGGGCAGCCCATGAGCAGTTCTTC. Translating gives CATSRAAHEQFF. Looking up the rest from reference TRBV15 and TRBJ2-1 gives the full variable domain: DAMVIQNPRYQVTQFGKPVTLSCSQTLNHNVMYWYQQKSSQAPKLLFHYYDKDFNNEADTPDNFQSRRPNTSFCFLDIRSPGLGDTAMYLCATSRAAHEQFFGPGTRLTVL.

This clonotype turned up a few times. V gene TRBV27 combines with J gene TRBJ2-5; TRBD1 matches at 9 bases. Gene TRBJ2-7 matches the end of the DNA better, so the J call may be wrong. The germline V gene has CDR1 MNHEY and CDR2 SMNVEV (reference sequence). The length of the CDR3 is 13 residues. This chain's CDR3 is CASSLNRGREQYF. The CDR3 nucleotides read TGTGCCAGCAGTCTAAACAGGGGGCGCGAGCAGTACTTC.

CDR3 bases: TGTGCCAGCAGGACGGACAGGGGAATTATCACTGAAGCTTTCTTT. This codes for CASRTDRGIITEAFF. The chain uses TRBV7-9 and TRBJ1-1, with 9 bases identical to TRBD1. Germline V CDR1 and CDR2: SEHNR, FQNEAQ (reference sequence). Unmatched junction bases numbered 9, after V lost 6 bases and J lost 4 bases. The CDR3 length is 15 residues. The whole variable domain, filled in from reference TRBV7-9 and TRBJ1-1, reads DTGVSQNPRHKITKRGQNVTFRCDPISEHNRLYWYRQTLGQGPEFLTYFQNEAQLEKSRLLSDRFSAERPKGSFSTLEIQRTEQGDSAMYLCASRTDRGIITEAFFGQGTRLTVV.